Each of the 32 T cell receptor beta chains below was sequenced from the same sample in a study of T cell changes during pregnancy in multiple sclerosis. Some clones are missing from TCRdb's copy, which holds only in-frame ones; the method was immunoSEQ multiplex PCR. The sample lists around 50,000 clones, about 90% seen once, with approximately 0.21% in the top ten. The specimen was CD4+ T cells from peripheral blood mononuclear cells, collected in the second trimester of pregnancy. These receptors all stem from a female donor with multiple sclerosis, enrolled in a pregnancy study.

CDR3 DNA: TGTGCCAGCGTCCGCGGGCCGAACTCCTACGAGCAGTACTTC. This sequence encodes CASVRGPNSYEQYF. The rearrangement links TRBV2 to TRBJ2-7; D may be TRBD2 (5 bases). This CDR3 has 14 residues. Trimming pared 8 bases from V and 0 bases from J, leaving 14 bases between. Germline CDR1 and CDR2: SNHLY and FYNNEI.

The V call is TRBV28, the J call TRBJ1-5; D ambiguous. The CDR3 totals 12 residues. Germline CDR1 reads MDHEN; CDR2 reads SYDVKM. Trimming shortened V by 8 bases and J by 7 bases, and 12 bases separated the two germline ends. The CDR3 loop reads CASGSQTQPQHF. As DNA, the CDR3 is TGTGCCAGCGGCTCACAAACGCAGCCCCAGCATTTT.

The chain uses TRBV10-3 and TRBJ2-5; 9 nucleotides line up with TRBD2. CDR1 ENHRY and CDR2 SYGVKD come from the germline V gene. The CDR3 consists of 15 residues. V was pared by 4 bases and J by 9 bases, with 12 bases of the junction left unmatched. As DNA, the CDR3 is TGTGCCATCAGTGGGAAAGCGGGAGGCCTCGAGGCCCAGTACTTC. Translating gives CAISGKAGGLEAQYF.

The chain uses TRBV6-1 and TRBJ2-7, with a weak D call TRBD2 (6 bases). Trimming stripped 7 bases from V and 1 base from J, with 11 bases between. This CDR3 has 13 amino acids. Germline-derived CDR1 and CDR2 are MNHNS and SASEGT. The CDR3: CASTGTDSYEQYF. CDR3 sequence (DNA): TGTGCCAGCACCGGGACTGATTCCTACGAGCAGTACTTC.

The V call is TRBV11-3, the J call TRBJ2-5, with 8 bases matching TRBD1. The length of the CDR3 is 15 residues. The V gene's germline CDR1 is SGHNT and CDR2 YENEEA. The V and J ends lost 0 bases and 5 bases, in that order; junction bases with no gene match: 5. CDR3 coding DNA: TGTGCCAGCAGCTTAGACTCGACAGGGGAGGAGACCCAGTACTTC. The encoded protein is CASSLDSTGEETQYF.

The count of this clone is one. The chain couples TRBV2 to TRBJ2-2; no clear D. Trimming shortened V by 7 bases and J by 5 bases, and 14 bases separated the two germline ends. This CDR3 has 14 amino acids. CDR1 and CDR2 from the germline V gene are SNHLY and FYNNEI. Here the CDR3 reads CASTYLSLTGELFF. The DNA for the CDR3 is TGTGCCAGCACCTACCTCTCTCTGACCGGGGAGCTGTTTTTT. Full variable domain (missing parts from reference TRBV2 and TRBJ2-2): EPEVTQTPSHQVTQMGQEVILRCVPISNHLYFYWYRQILGQKVEFLVSFYNNEISEKSEIFDDQFSVERPDGSNFTLKIRSTKLEDSAMYFCASTYLSLTGELFFGEGSRLTVL.

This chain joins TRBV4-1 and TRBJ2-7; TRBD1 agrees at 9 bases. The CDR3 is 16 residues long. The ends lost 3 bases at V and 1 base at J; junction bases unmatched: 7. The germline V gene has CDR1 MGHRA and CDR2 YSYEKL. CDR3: CASSQTLTGGSYEQYF. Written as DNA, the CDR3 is TGCGCCAGCAGCCAGACCCTGACAGGGGGGTCCTACGAGCAGTACTTC.

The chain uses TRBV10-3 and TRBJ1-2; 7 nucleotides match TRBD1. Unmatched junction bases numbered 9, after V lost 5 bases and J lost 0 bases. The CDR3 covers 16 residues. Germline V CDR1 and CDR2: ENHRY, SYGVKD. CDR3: CAISIQTGTTNYGYTF. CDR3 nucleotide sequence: TGTGCCATCAGTATTCAGACAGGGACAACTAACTATGGCTACACCTTC.

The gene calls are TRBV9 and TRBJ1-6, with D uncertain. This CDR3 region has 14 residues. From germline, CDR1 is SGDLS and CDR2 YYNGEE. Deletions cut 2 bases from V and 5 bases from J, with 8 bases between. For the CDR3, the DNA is TGTGCCAGCAGCGTTTCCCTTAATAATTCACCCCTCCACTTT. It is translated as CASSVSLNNSPLHF.

CDR3 nucleotide sequence: TGCGCCAGCACTAGCGGGAGAGGAAAGGGGGAGCTGTTTTTT. Protein: CASTSGRGKGELFF. The chain is built from TRBV5-1 and TRBJ2-2, with TRBD2 matching over 10 bases. Germline V gives CDR1 SGHRS, CDR2 YFSETQ. The CDR3 consists of 14 residues. With V trimmed by 6 bases and J by 8 bases, 7 bases remained unmatched.

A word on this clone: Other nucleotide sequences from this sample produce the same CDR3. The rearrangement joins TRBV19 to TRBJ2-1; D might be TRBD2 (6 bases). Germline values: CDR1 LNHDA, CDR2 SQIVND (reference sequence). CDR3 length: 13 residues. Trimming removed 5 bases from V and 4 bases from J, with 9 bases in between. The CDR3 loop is CASSAGLYNEQFF. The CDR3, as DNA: TGTGCCAGTAGTGCCGGACTATACAATGAGCAGTTCTTC.

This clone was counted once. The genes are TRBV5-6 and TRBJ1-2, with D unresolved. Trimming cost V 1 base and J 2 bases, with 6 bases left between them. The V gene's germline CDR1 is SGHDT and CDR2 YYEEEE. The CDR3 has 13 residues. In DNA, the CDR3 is TGTGCCAGCAGCTTGCCCGTAAACTATGGCTACACCTTC. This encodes CASSLPVNYGYTF.

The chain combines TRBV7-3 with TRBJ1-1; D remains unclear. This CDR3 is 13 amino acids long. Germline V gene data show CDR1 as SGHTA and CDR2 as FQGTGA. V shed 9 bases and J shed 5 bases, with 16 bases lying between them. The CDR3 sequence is CASRDRDGTEAFF. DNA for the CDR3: TGTGCCAGTCGGGATCGGGATGGGACTGAAGCTTTCTTT.

The CDR3 DNA sequence: TGCGCCAGCAGGTTTCTTCCTAGCGGGGGGAACTACGAGCAGTACTTC. Amino acids: CASRFLPSGGNYEQYF. The J gene is TRBJ2-7, the V gene TRBV5-1; 11 positions match TRBD2. Germline values: CDR1 SGHRS, CDR2 YFSETQ. The CDR3 sequence is 16 residues long. Trimming cost V 5 bases and J 3 bases; bases outside gene matches: 10.

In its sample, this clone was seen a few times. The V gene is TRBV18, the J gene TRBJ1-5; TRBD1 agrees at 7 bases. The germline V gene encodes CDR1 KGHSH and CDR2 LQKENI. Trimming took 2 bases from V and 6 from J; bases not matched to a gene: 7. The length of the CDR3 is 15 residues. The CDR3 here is CASSPTGVPSQPQHF. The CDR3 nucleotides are TGTGCCAGCTCACCAACAGGGGTTCCCAGTCAGCCCCAGCATTTT. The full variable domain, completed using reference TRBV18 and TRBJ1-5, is NAGVMQNPRHLVRRRGQEARLRCSPMKGHSHVYWYRQLPEEGLKFMVYLQKENIIDESGMPKERFSAEFPKEGPSILRIQQVVRGDSAAYFCASSPTGVPSQPQHFGDGTRLSIL.

The chain's CDR3 is CASSIRTGGVNTEAFF. The CDR3 region has the DNA TGTGCCAGTAGTATCAGGACAGGGGGGGTGAACACTGAAGCTTTCTTT. The gene calls are TRBV19 and TRBJ1-1; 10 nucleotides align to TRBD1. V trimming: 3 bases; J trimming: 0 bases; junction bases outside the gene matches: 4. The V gene's germline CDR1 is LNHDA and CDR2 SQIVND (reference sequence). This CDR3 is 16 amino acids long.

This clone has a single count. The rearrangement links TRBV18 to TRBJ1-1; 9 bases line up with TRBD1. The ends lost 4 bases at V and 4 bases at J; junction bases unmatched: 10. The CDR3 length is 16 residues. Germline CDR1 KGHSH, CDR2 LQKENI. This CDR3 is CASSLTGTGFVTEAFF. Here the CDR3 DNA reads TGTGCCAGCTCACTAACCGGGACAGGGTTTGTCACTGAAGCTTTCTTT.

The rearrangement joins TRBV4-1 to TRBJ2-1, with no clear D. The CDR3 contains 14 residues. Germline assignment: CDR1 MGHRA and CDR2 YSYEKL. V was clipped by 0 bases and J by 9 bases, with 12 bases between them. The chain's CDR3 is CASSQEREFGEQFF. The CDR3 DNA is TGCGCCAGCAGCCAAGAAAGAGAATTTGGTGAGCAGTTCTTC.

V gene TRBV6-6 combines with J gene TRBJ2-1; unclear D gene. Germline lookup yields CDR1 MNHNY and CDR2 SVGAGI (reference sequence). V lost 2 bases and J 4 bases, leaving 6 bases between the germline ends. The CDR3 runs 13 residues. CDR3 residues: CASSYELYNEQFF. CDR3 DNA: TGTGCCAGCAGTTACGAACTTTACAATGAGCAGTTCTTC.

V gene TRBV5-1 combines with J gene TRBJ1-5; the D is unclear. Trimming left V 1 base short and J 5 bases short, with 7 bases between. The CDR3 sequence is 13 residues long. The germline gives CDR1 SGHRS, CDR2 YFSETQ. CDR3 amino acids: CASSLYPDQPQHF. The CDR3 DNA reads TGCGCCAGCAGCTTGTACCCGGATCAGCCCCAGCATTTT.

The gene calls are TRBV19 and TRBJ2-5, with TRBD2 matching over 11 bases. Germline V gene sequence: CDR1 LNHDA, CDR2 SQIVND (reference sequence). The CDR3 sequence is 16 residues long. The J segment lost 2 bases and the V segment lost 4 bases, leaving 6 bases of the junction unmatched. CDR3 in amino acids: CASSRTSGGRQETQYF. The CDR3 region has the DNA TGTGCCAGTAGTAGAACTAGCGGGGGTCGACAAGAGACCCAGTACTTC.

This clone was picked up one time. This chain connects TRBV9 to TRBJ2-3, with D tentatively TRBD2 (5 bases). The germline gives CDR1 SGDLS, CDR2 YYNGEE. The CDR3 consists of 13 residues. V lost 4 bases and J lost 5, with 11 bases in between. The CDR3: CASSPRGLDTQYF. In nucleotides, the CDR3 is TGTGCCAGCAGCCCCCGCGGACTAGATACGCAGTATTTT.

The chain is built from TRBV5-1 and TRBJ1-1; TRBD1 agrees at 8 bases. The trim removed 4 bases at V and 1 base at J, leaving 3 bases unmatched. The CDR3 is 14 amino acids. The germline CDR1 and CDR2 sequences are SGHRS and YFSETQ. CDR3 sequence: CASSPGQGNTEAFF. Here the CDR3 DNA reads TGCGCCAGCAGCCCCGGACAGGGGAACACTGAAGCTTTCTTT.

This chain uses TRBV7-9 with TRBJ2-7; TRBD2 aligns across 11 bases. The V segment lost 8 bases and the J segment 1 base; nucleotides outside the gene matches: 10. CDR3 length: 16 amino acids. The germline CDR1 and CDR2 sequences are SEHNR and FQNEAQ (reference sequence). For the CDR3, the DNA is TGTGCCAGCTGGGGCCTTAGCGGGAGGGATTCCTACGAGCAGTACTTC. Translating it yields CASWGLSGRDSYEQYF.

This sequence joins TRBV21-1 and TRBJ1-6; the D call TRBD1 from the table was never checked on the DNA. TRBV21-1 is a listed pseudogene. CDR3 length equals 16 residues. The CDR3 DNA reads TGTGCCAGCAGCTCTGAGGGGGAGCAGGGCCCCTCACCCCTCCACTTT. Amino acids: CASSSEGEQGPSPLHF.

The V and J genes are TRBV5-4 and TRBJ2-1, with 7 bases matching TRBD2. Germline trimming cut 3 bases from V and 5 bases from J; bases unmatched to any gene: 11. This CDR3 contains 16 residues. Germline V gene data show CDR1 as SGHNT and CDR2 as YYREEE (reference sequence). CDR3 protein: CASSWGTGRGNNEQFF. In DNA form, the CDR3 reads TGTGCCAGCAGCTGGGGTACGGGGCGGGGGAACAATGAGCAGTTCTTC.

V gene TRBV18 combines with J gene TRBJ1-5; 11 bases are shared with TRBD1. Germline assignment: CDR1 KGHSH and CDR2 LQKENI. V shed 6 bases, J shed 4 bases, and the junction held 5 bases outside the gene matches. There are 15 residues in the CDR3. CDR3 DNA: TGTGCCAGCTCGCAGGACAGGGGGCAGAATCAGCCCCAGCATTTT. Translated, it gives CASSQDRGQNQPQHF.

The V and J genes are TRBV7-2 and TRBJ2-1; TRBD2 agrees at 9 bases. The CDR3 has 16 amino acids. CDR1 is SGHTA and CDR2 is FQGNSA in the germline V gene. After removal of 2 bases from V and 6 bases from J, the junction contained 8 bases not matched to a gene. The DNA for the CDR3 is TGTGCCAGCAGCTTATTTGCGGGGGGGCTCGGCAATGAGCAGTTCTTC. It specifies CASSLFAGGLGNEQFF.

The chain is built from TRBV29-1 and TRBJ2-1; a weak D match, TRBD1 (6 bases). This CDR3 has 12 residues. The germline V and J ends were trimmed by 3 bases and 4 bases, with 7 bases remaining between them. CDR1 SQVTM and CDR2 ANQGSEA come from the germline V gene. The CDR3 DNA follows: TGCAGCGTTGATCAGGGGTACAATGAGCAGTTCTTC. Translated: CSVDQGYNEQFF.

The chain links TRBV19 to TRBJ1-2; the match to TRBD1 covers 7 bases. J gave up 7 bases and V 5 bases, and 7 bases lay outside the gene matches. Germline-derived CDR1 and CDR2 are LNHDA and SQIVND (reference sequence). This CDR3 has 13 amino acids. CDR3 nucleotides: TGTGCCAGTAGTGTACAGGGGACGAGTGGCTACACCTTC. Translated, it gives CASSVQGTSGYTF.

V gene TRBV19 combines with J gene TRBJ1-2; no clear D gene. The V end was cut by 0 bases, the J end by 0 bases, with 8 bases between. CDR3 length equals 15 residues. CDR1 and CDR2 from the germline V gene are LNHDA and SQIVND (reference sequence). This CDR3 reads CASSIETQANYGYTF. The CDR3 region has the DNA TGTGCCAGTAGTATAGAGACACAAGCTAACTATGGCTACACCTTC.

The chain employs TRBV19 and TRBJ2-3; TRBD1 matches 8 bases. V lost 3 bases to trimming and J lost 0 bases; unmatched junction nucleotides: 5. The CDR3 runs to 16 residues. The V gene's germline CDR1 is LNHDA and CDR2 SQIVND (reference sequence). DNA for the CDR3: TGTGCCAGTAGTATTAGGCAGGGGGCCAGCACAGATACGCAGTATTTT. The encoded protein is CASSIRQGASTDTQYF.